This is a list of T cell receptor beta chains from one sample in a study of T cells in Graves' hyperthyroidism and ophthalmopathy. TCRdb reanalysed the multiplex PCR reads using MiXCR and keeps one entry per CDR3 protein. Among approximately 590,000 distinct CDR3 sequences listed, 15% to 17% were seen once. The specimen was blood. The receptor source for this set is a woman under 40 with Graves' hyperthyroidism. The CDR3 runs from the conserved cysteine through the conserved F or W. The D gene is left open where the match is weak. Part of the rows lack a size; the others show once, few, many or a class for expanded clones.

DNA: TGTGCCAGCAGCCAAGAACTAGCGGGGTCATCGGATACGCAGTATTTT
CDR3: CASSQELAGSSDTQYF
size: many
D: TRBD2
J: TRBJ2-3
V: TRBV3-1

DNA: TGTGCCAGCAGTTTTGTCAGGGGGAGGACATGGGGGACTGAAGCTTTCTTT
CDR3: CASSFVRGRTWGTEAFF
size: many
D: TRBD1
J: TRBJ1-1
V: TRBV27

DNA: TGTGCCAGCAGTTACGGCCCTAGCGGGAGAAACACAGATACGCAGTATTTT
CDR3: CASSYGPSGRNTDTQYF
size: many
D: TRBD2
J: TRBJ2-3
V: TRBV6-5

DNA: TGTGCCAGCAGCGCCGGACCCTCGTATGAAGCTTTCTTT
CDR3: CASSAGPSYEAFF
size: -
D: -
J: TRBJ1-1
V: TRBV5-8

DNA: TGTGCCAGCAGCCAAGATACTGGGTTGGCCCAGGTACACTTC
CDR3: CASSQDTGLAQVHF
size: -
D: -
J: TRBJ2-7
V: TRBV18

DNA: TGCAGTGCTAATAGGCTAGCGGGAGAAGGGTTTGGCTACGAGCAGTACTTC
CDR3: CSANRLAGEGFGYEQYF
size: many
D: TRBD2
J: TRBJ2-7
V: TRBV20-1

DNA: TGTGCCAGCTCACCCTCATCACGACAGTGGATCGACGAGCAGTACTTC
CDR3: CASSPSSRQWIDEQYF
size: -
D: -
J: TRBJ2-7
V: TRBV18

DNA: TGCAGTGCTCTACAGGCGTTGGGGAATCAGCCCCAGCATTTT
CDR3: CSALQALGNQPQHF
size: -
D: -
J: TRBJ1-5
V: TRBV20-1

DNA: TGCAGTGCTAGACGGACAGGACGGTACGAGCAGTACTTC
CDR3: CSARRTGRYEQYF
size: many
D: TRBD1
J: TRBJ2-7
V: TRBV20-1

DNA: TGTGCCAGCAGCTTAGTAGATGGAGACGGGGAGCTGTTTTTT
CDR3: CASSLVDGDGELFF
size: -
D: -
J: TRBJ2-2
V: TRBV7-9

DNA: TGTGCCAGCAGCAAAAGGGGACTAGCGGGTAGATTAACTAATGAGCAGTTCTTC
CDR3: CASSKRGLAGRLTNEQFF
size: many
D: TRBD2
J: TRBJ2-1
V: TRBV7-2

DNA: TGCAGTGCTAGACACAGCACGGGACAATGGGAGACCCAGTACTTC
CDR3: CSARHSTGQWETQYF
size: many
D: -
J: TRBJ2-5
V: TRBV20-1

DNA: TGTGCCAGCAGTCCCGGCGAACGAGCGGAAGAGACCCAGTACTTC
CDR3: CASSPGERAEETQYF
size: many
D: -
J: TRBJ2-5
V: TRBV2

DNA: TGTGCCAGCAGCCAAGGGCCAGGGGGGCAGTATGGCTACACCTTC
CDR3: CASSQGPGGQYGYTF
size: many
D: TRBD1
J: TRBJ1-2
V: TRBV4-2

DNA: TGTGCCAGCAGTTACGACCAAGCGGGCACCTACGAGCAGTACTTC
CDR3: CASSYDQAGTYEQYF
size: many
D: -
J: TRBJ2-7
V: TRBV6-2/TRBV6-3

DNA: TGTGCCTGGAGTGGCACAGGGGTAGCCGGGGCTGAAGCTTTCTTT
CDR3: CAWSGTGVAGAEAFF
size: many
D: TRBD1
J: TRBJ1-1
V: TRBV30

DNA: TGTGCCACCAGCAAACAAGTGGGAACAGTCCATTCTGGGGCCAACGTCCTGACTTTC
CDR3: CATSKQVGTVHSGANVLTF
size: once
D: -
J: TRBJ2-6
V: TRBV15

DNA: TGCAGTGCTAAGGACCGGGACCGCAAAGAGACCCAGTACTTC
CDR3: CSAKDRDRKETQYF
size: many
D: -
J: TRBJ2-5
V: TRBV20-1

DNA: TGTGCCAGCAGCTTAGTTAGGGCTGGACTCGAAAAACTGTTTTTT
CDR3: CASSLVRAGLEKLFF
size: many
D: -
J: TRBJ1-4
V: TRBV7-8

DNA: TGCGCCAGCAGCCAAGGTGACGGACGCCGAAGCTCCTACGAGCAGTACTTC
CDR3: CASSQGDGRRSSYEQYF
size: -
D: -
J: TRBJ2-7
V: TRBV4-1

DNA: TGCAGTGCTAGAGATTTGCGGGACGGCGATGAGCAGTTCTTC
CDR3: CSARDLRDGDEQFF
size: many
D: -
J: TRBJ2-1
V: TRBV20-1

DNA: TGTGCCAGCAGTTCCCACCAGACAGGGAAGGCCCAGTACTTC
CDR3: CASSSHQTGKAQYF
size: many
D: TRBD1
J: TRBJ2-5
V: TRBV28

DNA: TGTGCCAGCAGCTCAGCCCGCACAGGGATTGACACTGAAGCTTTCTTT
CDR3: CASSSARTGIDTEAFF
size: many
D: -
J: TRBJ1-1
V: TRBV11-1

DNA: TGTGCCAGCAGCTTAACCTTACGACAGGGCCAAGAGACCCAGTACTTC
CDR3: CASSLTLRQGQETQYF
size: many
D: TRBD1
J: TRBJ2-5
V: TRBV11-2

DNA: TGTGCCAGCAGCGTTGGCAGGTACCAAGAGACCCAGTACTTC
CDR3: CASSVGRYQETQYF
size: few
D: -
J: TRBJ2-5
V: TRBV9

DNA: TGTGCCAGCAGCCCGGTGATCTACACCGGGGAGCTGTCTTTT
CDR3: CASSPVIYTGELSF
size: -
D: -
J: TRBJ2-2
V: TRBV4-2

DNA: TGCGCCAGCAGCTTGGAATTAAGAAACTCTGGAAACACCATATATTTT
CDR3: CASSLELRNSGNTIYF
size: few
D: -
J: TRBJ1-3
V: TRBV5-1

DNA: TGTGCCAGCAGTTACCGCACGTTGTGGGGTCGAACAACCTACGAGCAGTACTTC
CDR3: CASSYRTLWGRTTYEQYF
size: many
D: -
J: TRBJ2-7
V: TRBV6-2/TRBV6-3

DNA: TGTGCCAGCTGGACCTTGGGCAGCCATGGCTACACCTTC
CDR3: CASWTLGSHGYTF
size: -
D: -
J: TRBJ1-2
V: TRBV19

DNA: TGTGCCAGCAGTAACCAGGCGCGGGCGGCCTACAATGAGCAGTTCTTC
CDR3: CASSNQARAAYNEQFF
size: -
D: -
J: TRBJ2-1
V: TRBV6-1

DNA: TGCAGCGTTGCTCGGAACACTGAAGCTTTCTTT
CDR3: CSVARNTEAFF
size: many
D: -
J: TRBJ1-1
V: TRBV29-1

DNA: TGTGCCAGCAGCTTAGAAGGTCCGGGAAAGATAAAAGGAGGAAACATTCAGTACTTC
CDR3: CASSLEGPGKIKGGNIQYF
size: many
D: -
J: TRBJ2-4
V: TRBV7-2

DNA: TGCAGTGCTAGAAAAGGGGGACAGGGTAATTCACCCCTCCACTTT
CDR3: CSARKGGQGNSPLHF
size: few
D: TRBD1
J: TRBJ1-6
V: TRBV20-1

DNA: TGTGCCAGCAGTTTCCCGCTGGTAGATAGCAATCAGCCCCAGCATTTT
CDR3: CASSFPLVDSNQPQHF
size: -
D: -
J: TRBJ1-5
V: TRBV28

DNA: TGCAGTGCTAGAGATCGCCTCGGACAGGGAGGGAATTCACCCCTCCACTTT
CDR3: CSARDRLGQGGNSPLHF
size: many
D: TRBD1
J: TRBJ1-6
V: TRBV20-1

DNA: TGTGCCAGCAGCTTAGGTTCAGGGCCGAACACTGAAGCTTTCTTT
CDR3: CASSLGSGPNTEAFF
size: few
D: -
J: TRBJ1-1
V: TRBV7-9

DNA: TGTGCCTGGAGTGTAGAGGTCCGGGGGGGAGCTGAAGCTTTCTTT
CDR3: CAWSVEVRGGAEAFF
size: many
D: -
J: TRBJ1-1
V: TRBV30

DNA: TGTGCCAGCAGCTCGTCAGGGTTGAAGGAAAAACTGTTTTTT
CDR3: CASSSSGLKEKLFF
size: many
D: -
J: TRBJ1-4
V: TRBV7-9

DNA: TGTGCCAGCAGCCCTAGCGAGGGTCAGCCCCTGAGCTCCTACAATGAGCAGTTCTTC
CDR3: CASSPSEGQPLSSYNEQFF
size: -
D: -
J: TRBJ2-1
V: TRBV5-5

DNA: TGTGCCAGCTCACCACTCGAGACCCGAACGCAGTATTTT
CDR3: CASSPLETRTQYF
size: -
D: -
J: TRBJ2-3
V: TRBV18

DNA: TGTGCCAGTAGTTTACCGGGACAGGGGGCCGGGGAGCTGTTTTTT
CDR3: CASSLPGQGAGELFF
size: -
D: TRBD1
J: TRBJ2-2
V: TRBV19

DNA: TGTGCCACCAGTGAGCAAGACAGCGTGGGAGGCTACACCTTC
CDR3: CATSEQDSVGGYTF
size: -
D: -
J: TRBJ1-2
V: TRBV24-1

DNA: TGCAGTGCTAGTCTAGTCGCCAATGAGCAGTTCTTC
CDR3: CSASLVANEQFF
size: many
D: -
J: TRBJ2-1
V: TRBV20-1

DNA: TGTGCCAGCAGCTTAGGGACAGGCGCTAACACTGAAGCTTTCTTT
CDR3: CASSLGTGANTEAFF
size: many
D: TRBD1
J: TRBJ1-1
V: TRBV7-8

DNA: TGTGCCAGCAGCTTAGGCGGGAGGGCCGTCACCGGGGAGCTGTTTTTT
CDR3: CASSLGGRAVTGELFF
size: many
D: TRBD2
J: TRBJ2-2
V: TRBV7-3

DNA: TGTGCCAGCAGCTGGGGTCGTCAGGGCTCGGAGACCCAGTACTTC
CDR3: CASSWGRQGSETQYF
size: many
D: -
J: TRBJ2-5
V: TRBV28

DNA: TGCGCCAGCAGCATTGGACTAGCGGGAGGCGGGGCCAAAAACATTCAGTACTTC
CDR3: CASSIGLAGGGAKNIQYF
size: -
D: TRBD2
J: TRBJ2-4
V: TRBV4-3

DNA: TGCGCCAGCAGCCAACACGGACACCTGAGCAATCAGCCCCAGCATTTT
CDR3: CASSQHGHLSNQPQHF
size: -
D: -
J: TRBJ1-5
V: TRBV4-1

DNA: TGCGCCAGCAGCCACGGGAGAGCGAACACCGGGGAGCTGTTTTTT
CDR3: CASSHGRANTGELFF
size: -
D: -
J: TRBJ2-2
V: TRBV4-1

DNA: TGTGCCAGCAGAGACGGACAGGGGACGACCGAGCAGTACTTC
CDR3: CASRDGQGTTEQYF
size: -
D: TRBD1
J: TRBJ2-7
V: TRBV6-2/TRBV6-3

DNA: TGTGCCAGCAGCTTATTCGGCGGGAAGGAGACCCAGTACTTC
CDR3: CASSLFGGKETQYF
size: many
D: -
J: TRBJ2-5
V: TRBV7-3

DNA: TGCAGTGCTTGGCCCTCCAGCGGGAGAGACTACGAGCAGTACTTC
CDR3: CSAWPSSGRDYEQYF
size: -
D: TRBD2
J: TRBJ2-7
V: TRBV20-1

DNA: TGTGCCAGCAGCAAACACAGGGTCGACGGCAATCAGCCCCAGCATTTT
CDR3: CASSKHRVDGNQPQHF
size: many
D: -
J: TRBJ1-5
V: TRBV7-4

DNA: TGCAGCTCAGAAATTTTAGTAGGCGAGCAGTTCTTC
CDR3: CSSEILVGEQFF
size: many
D: -
J: TRBJ2-1
V: TRBV29-1

DNA: TGTGCCAGCAGCCCCCAGGGGGGACAACCCTATGGCTACACCTTC
CDR3: CASSPQGGQPYGYTF
size: many
D: TRBD1
J: TRBJ1-2
V: TRBV7-9

DNA: TGTGCCAGCAGTACGCCGGGACAGGGGCAGGGGGGCTACACCTTC
CDR3: CASSTPGQGQGGYTF
size: few
D: TRBD1
J: TRBJ1-2
V: TRBV28

DNA: TGTGCCATCAATGTCGGAGGCAATGAGCAGTTCTTC
CDR3: CAINVGGNEQFF
size: -
D: -
J: TRBJ2-1
V: TRBV10-3